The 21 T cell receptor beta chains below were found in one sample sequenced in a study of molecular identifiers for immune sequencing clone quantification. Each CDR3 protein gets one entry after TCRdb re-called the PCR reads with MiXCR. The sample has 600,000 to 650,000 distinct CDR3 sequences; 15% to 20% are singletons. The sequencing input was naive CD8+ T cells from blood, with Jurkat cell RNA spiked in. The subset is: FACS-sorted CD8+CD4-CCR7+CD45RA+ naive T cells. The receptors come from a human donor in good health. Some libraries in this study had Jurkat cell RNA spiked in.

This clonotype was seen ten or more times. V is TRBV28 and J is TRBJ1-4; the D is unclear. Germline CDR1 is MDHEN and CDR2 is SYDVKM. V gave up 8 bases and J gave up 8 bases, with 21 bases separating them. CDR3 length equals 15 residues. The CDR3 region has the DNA TGTGCCAGCTGCTCAGTTGAGGCCGGCGAGGAAAAACTGTTTTTT. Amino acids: CASCSVEAGEEKLFF.

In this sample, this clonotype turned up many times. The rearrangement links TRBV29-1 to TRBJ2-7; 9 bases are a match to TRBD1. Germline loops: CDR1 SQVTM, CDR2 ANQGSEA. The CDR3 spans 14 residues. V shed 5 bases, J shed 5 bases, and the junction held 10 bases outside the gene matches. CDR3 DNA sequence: TGCAGCGTTTTACCGGGACAGGGACACCACGAGCAGTACTTC. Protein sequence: CSVLPGQGHHEQYF.

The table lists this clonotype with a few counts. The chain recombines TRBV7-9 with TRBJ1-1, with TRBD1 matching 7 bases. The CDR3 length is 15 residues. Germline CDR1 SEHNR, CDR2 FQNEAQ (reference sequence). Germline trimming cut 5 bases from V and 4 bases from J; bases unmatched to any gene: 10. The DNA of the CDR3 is TGTGCCAGCAGCCCTTCGACAGGGCGTGGCACTGAAGCTTTCTTT. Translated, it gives CASSPSTGRGTEAFF. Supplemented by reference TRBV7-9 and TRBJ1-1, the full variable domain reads DTGVSQNPRHKITKRGQNVTFRCDPISEHNRLYWYRQTLGQGPEFLTYFQNEAQLEKSRLLSDRFSAERPKGSFSTLEIQRTEQGDSAMYLCASSPSTGRGTEAFFGQGTRLTVV.

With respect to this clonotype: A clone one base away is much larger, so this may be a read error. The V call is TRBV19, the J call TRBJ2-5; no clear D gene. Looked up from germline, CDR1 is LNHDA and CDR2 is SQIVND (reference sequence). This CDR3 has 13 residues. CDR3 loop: CAGSNPPAGTQYF. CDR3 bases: TGTGCCGGTAGTAACCCCCCGGCCGGGACCCAGTACTTC.

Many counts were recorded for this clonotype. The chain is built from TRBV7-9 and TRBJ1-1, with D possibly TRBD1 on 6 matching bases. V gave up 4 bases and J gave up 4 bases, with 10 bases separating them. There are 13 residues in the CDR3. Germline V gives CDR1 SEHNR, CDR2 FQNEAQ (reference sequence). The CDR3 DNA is TGTGCCAGCAGCTCCGGAGGGGGCACTGAAGCTTTCTTT. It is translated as CASSSGGGTEAFF.

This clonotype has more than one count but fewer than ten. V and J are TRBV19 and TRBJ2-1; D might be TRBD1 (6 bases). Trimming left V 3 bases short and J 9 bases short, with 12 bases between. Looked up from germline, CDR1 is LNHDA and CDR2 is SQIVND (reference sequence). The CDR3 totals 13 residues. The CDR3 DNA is TGTGCCAGTAGTATCTTGGACAGCCCTGAGCAGTTCTTC. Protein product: CASSILDSPEQFF.

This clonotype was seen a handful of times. In DNA form, the CDR3 reads TGTGCCAGTAGTATAGATCGTCTGTCTAGCGGGAGTTTATATACGCAGTATTTT. It encodes CASSIDRLSSGSLYTQYF. This chain connects TRBV19 to TRBJ2-3, with 10 bases matching TRBD2. CDR3 size: 18 residues. V was pared by 0 bases and J by 7 bases, with 13 bases of the junction left unmatched. Germline V gene lookup returns CDR1 LNHDA and CDR2 SQIVND (reference sequence).

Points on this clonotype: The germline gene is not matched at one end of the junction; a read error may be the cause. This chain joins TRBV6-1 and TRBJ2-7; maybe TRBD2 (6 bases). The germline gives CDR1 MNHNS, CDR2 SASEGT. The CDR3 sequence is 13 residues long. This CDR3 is CAGRRDGAYEQYF. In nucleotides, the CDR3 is TGTGCCGGCAGGAGGGACGGAGCCTACGAGCAGTACTTC.

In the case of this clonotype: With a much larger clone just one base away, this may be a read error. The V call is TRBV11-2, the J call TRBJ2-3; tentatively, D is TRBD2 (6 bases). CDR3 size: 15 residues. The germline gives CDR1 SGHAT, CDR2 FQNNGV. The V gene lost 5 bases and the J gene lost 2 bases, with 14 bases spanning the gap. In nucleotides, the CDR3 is TGTGCCAGCAGCGACTGGGCGGGGATCACAGATACGCAGTATTTT. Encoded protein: CASSDWAGITDTQYF.

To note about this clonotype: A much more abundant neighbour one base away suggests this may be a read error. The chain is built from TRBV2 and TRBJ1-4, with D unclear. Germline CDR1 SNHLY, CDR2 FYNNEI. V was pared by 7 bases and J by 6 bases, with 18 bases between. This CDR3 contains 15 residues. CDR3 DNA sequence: TGTGCCAGCATAAACATAGACAATTTGGATGAAAAACTGTTTTTT. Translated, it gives CASINIDNLDEKLFF.

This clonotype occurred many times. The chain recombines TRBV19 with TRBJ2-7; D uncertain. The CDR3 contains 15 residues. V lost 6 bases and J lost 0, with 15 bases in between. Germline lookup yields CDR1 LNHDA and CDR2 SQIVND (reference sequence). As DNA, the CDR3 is TGTGCCAGTAGCCCTGGTACGAGGAGCTCCTACGAGCAGTACTTC. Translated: CASSPGTRSSYEQYF.

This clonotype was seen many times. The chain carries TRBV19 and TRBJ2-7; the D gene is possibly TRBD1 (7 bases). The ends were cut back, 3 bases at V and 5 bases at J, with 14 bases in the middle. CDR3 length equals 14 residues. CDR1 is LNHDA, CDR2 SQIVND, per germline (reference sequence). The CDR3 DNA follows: TGTGCCAGTAGTATCCTCGACAGGGAGGACGAGCAGTACTTC. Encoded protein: CASSILDREDEQYF.

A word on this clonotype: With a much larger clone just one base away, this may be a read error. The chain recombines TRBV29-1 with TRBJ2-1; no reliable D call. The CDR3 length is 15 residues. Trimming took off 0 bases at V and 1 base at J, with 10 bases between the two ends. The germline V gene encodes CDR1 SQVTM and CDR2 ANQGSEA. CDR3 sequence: CSVEDPTVSYNEQFF. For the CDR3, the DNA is TGCAGCGTTGAAGACCCGACGGTATCCTACAATGAGCAGTTCTTC.

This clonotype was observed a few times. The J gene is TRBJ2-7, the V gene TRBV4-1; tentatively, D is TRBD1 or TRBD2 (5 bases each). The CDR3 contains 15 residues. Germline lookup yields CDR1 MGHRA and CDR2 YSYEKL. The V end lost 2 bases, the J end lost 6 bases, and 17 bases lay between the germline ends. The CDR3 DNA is TGCGCCAGCAGCCAAACAAACGGGGCACGATGCGAGCAGTACTTC. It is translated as CASSQTNGARCEQYF.

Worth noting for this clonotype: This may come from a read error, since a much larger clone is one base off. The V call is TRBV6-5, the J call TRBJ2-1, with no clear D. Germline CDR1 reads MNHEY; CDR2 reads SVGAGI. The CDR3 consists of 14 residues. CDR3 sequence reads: CASSYSSSSDEQLF. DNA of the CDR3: TGTGCCAGCAGTTACTCGTCGTCTTCCGATGAGCAGCTCTTC.

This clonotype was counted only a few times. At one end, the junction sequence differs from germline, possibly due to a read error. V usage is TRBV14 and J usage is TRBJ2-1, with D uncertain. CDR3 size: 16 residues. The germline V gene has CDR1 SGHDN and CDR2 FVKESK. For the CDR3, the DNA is TGTGCCAGCAGCCAGTTAAGCTTGAGCTCCTACAATGAGCAGCTCTTC. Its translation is CASSQLSLSSYNEQLF. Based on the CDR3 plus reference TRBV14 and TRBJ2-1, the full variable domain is EAGVTQFPSHSVIEKGQTVTLRCDPISGHDNLYWYRRVMGKEIKFLLHFVKESKQDESGMPNNRFLAERTGGTYSTLKVQPAELEDSGVYFCASSQLSLSSYNEQLFGPGTRLTVL.

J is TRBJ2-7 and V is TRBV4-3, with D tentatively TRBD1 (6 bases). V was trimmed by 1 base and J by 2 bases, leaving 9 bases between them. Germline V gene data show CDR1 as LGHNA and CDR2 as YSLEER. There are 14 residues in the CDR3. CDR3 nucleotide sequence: TGCGCCAGCAGCCAAGGAAAGGGGGCCTACGAGCAGTACTTC. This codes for CASSQGKGAYEQYF.

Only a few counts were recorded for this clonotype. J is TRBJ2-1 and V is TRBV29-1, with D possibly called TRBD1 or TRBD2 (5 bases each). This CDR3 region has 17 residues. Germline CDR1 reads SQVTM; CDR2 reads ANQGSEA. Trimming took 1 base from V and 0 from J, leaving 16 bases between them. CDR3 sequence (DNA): TGCAGCGTTGAAGTGGTTATGGGGGATAGCTCCTACAATGAGCAGTTCTTC. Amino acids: CSVEVVMGDSSYNEQFF.

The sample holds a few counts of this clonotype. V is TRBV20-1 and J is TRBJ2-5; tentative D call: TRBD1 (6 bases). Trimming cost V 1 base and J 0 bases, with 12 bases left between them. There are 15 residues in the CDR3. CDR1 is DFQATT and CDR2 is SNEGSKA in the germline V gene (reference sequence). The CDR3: CSARVGQGYQETQYF. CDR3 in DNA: TGCAGTGCTAGAGTGGGGCAGGGGTACCAAGAGACCCAGTACTTC.

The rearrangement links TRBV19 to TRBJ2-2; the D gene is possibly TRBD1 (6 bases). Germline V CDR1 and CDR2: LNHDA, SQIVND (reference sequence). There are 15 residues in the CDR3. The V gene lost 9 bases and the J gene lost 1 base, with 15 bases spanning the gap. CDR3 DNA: TGTGCCAGCACTTACTGGACAGAGAACACCGGGGAGCTGTTTTTT. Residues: CASTYWTENTGELFF.

CDR3 amino acids: CASSPSSGPRGYTF. The CDR3 bases are TGTGCCAGCAGCCCGTCATCAGGGCCACGCGGCTACACCTTC. V and J are TRBV13 and TRBJ1-2; perhaps TRBD1 as D (5 bases). The germline V gene encodes CDR1 PRHDT and CDR2 FYEKMQ (reference sequence). The V end was cut by 5 bases, the J end by 8 bases, with 18 bases between. This CDR3 spans 14 amino acids.